The clone carrying this T cell receptor (beta chain) appeared many times. The antigen is undetermined. This CDR3 has 14 amino acids. Germline-derived CDR1 and CDR2 are LGHDT and YNNKEL (reference sequence). Trimming at V came to 3 bases and at J to 7 bases, leaving 5 bases not matched to a gene. An oligonucleotide containing a UMI was ligated to the 3' end of TCR cDNA. Ligated cDNA underwent four rounds of PCR with nested alpha and beta constant region primers and SP2. Blood and skin TCR RNA was reverse transcribed with alpha and beta constant primers. TCRdb passed the 5' RACE reads through MiXCR, listing each CDR3 protein once. The sample has roughly 60,000 distinct CDR3 sequences; 7% to 8.5% are singletons. This sample was included in a study of naive and memory T cell subsets. Study conclusions and caveats: TCR transcript changes with activation or differentiation may affect this RNA method.

The chain links TRBV3-1 to TRBJ1-5, with 8 bases that match TRBD1. The source of this sequence is a male donor in good health. Here the CDR3 DNA reads TGTGCCAGCAGCCACGGGACAGGCTCGCAGCCCCAGCATTTT. As protein: CASSHGTGSQPQHF. Based on the CDR3 plus reference TRBV3-1 and TRBJ1-5, the full variable domain is DTAVSQTPKYLVTQMGNDKSIKCEQNLGHDTMYWYKQDSKKFLKIMFSYNNKELIINETVPNRFSPKSPDKAHLNLHINSLELGDSAVYFCASSHGTGSQPQHFGDGTRLSIL.